These 25 T cell receptor beta chains came from one sample sequenced in a study of control samples from healthy donors and cancer patients. Only in-frame clones appear in the TCRdb table, and some are missing; sequencing was by immunoSEQ multiplex PCR. The sample has about 130,000 clones; around 92% are singletons. Sequenced material: blood. Receptors were obtained from a woman aged 50 to 65 in good health.

The genes are TRBV27 and TRBJ1-6; tentatively, D is TRBD1 (5 bases). The V gene lost 2 bases and the J gene lost 0 bases, with 11 bases spanning the gap. Germline CDR1 reads MNHEY; CDR2 reads SMNVEV (reference sequence). This CDR3 contains 17 residues. CDR3 loop: CASSLDGGSSYNSPLHF. The CDR3, as DNA: TGTGCCAGCAGTTTAGACGGGGGGAGCTCCTATAATTCACCCCTCCACTTT.

The chain employs TRBV19 and TRBJ1-1, with D unresolved. Germline V gene sequence: CDR1 LNHDA, CDR2 SQIVND (reference sequence). The CDR3 runs to 11 residues. V was pared by 8 bases and J by 4 bases, with 8 bases between. For the CDR3, the DNA is TGTGCCAGTTTACGCACCACTGAAGCTTTCTTT. Translating gives CASLRTTEAFF.

The rearrangement uses TRBV15 and TRBJ2-7; perhaps D is TRBD1 or TRBD2 (6 bases each). Germline V gene lookup returns CDR1 LNHNV and CDR2 YYDKDF (reference sequence). CDR3 length: 15 amino acids. Trimming left V 0 bases short and J 3 bases short, with 12 bases between. The CDR3 DNA reads as TGTGCCACCAGCAGAGATCTGGGGGGCGGCTACGAGCAGTACTTC. Translated, it gives CATSRDLGGGYEQYF.

J is TRBJ2-3 and V is TRBV4-2; 13 bases align to TRBD2. CDR3 length equals 18 residues. V was clipped by 4 bases and J by 2 bases; unmatched bases: 9. The germline V gene has CDR1 LGHNA and CDR2 YNFKEQ. This CDR3 is CASSPTSGGAVVTDTQYF. CDR3 nucleotide sequence: TGTGCCAGCAGCCCTACTAGCGGGGGGGCCGTGGTCACAGATACGCAGTATTTT.

This clone was observed once. The rearrangement uses TRBV10-2 and TRBJ2-5; D gene ambiguous. Germline V gene lookup returns CDR1 WSHSY and CDR2 SAAADI. V lost 7 bases and J lost 5, with 8 bases in between. The CDR3 covers 11 residues. The CDR3 DNA reads TGCGCCAGCACCCAACGGGAGACCCAGTACTTC. Protein sequence: CASTQRETQYF.

V gene TRBV27 combines with J gene TRBJ2-3; D uncertain. The CDR3 is 11 amino acids. Germline values: CDR1 MNHEY, CDR2 SMNVEV (reference sequence). V lost 7 bases, J lost 6 bases, and 8 bases lay in between. The CDR3 region is CASNYADTQYF. The CDR3 DNA follows: TGTGCCAGCAACTACGCGGATACGCAGTATTTT.

The rearrangement links TRBV5-1 to TRBJ1-1; D not resolved. The V end lost 6 bases, the J end lost 3 bases, and 15 bases lay between the germline ends. Germline V gene lookup returns CDR1 SGHRS and CDR2 YFSETQ. This CDR3 region has 14 residues. CDR3 nucleotide sequence: TGCGCCAGCAACGCCCTGAGCAGCGACACTGAAGCTTTCTTT. Its translation is CASNALSSDTEAFF.

The chain is built from TRBV3-1 (or the pseudogene TRBV3-2) and TRBJ2-5, with 12 bases that match TRBD2. V lost 1 base and J lost 4; bases outside the gene matches: 4. There are 16 residues in the CDR3. Per germline, CDR1 LGHDT and CDR2 YNNKEL (reference sequence). CDR3 in amino acids: CASSQVETSGRETQYF. The CDR3, as DNA: TGTGCCAGCAGCCAAGTGGAGACTAGCGGGAGAGAGACCCAGTACTTC.

The rearrangement joins TRBV27 to TRBJ1-5; D gene uncertain. Per germline, CDR1 MNHEY and CDR2 SMNVEV (reference sequence). V was clipped by 5 bases and J by 7 bases, with 18 bases between them. This CDR3 contains 15 residues. CDR3 region: CASSPGSGHGQPQHF. The CDR3, as DNA: TGTGCCAGCAGTCCCGGTTCTGGGCACGGCCAGCCCCAGCATTTT.

J is TRBJ1-4 and V is TRBV30; D remains ambiguous. CDR1 and CDR2 from the germline V gene are GTSNPN and SVGIG (reference sequence). The CDR3 totals 15 residues. V dropped 3 bases and J dropped 0 bases, with 11 bases sitting between them. The CDR3 sequence: CAWSRDGATNEKLFF. CDR3 nucleotide sequence: TGTGCCTGGAGCCGCGACGGTGCAACTAATGAAAAACTGTTTTTT. The full variable domain, completed using reference TRBV30 and TRBJ1-4, is SQTIHQWPATLVQPVGSPLSLECTVEGTSNPNLYWYRQAAGRGLQLLFYSVGIGQISSEVPQNLSASRPQDRQFILSSKKLLLSDSGFYLCAWSRDGATNEKLFFGSGTQLSVL.

V and J are TRBV5-1 and TRBJ2-5; D remains unclear. Trimming removed 0 bases at V and 3 bases at J, with 9 bases between. Germline lookup yields CDR1 SGHRS and CDR2 YFSETQ. The CDR3 is 14 residues long. CDR3 amino acids: CASSLVGSKETQYF. The CDR3 DNA reads TGCGCCAGCAGCTTGGTGGGCAGTAAAGAGACCCAGTACTTC. Drawing the rest from reference TRBV5-1 and TRBJ2-5, the complete variable domain is KAGVTQTPRYLIKTRGQQVTLSCSPISGHRSVSWYQQTPGQGLQFLFEYFSETQRNKGNFPGRFSGRQFSNSRSEMNVSTLELGDSALYLCASSLVGSKETQYFGPGTRLLVL.

The chain has TRBV6-5 and TRBJ1-1; TRBD1 might be the D (6 bases). Germline CDR1 is MNHEY and CDR2 is SVGAGI. Deletions cut 6 bases from V and 4 bases from J, with 18 bases between. The CDR3 runs to 15 residues. This CDR3 reads CASSRKQGGRTEAFF. The CDR3 region has the DNA TGTGCCAGCAGCAGAAAACAGGGAGGACGCACTGAAGCTTTCTTT.

The chain recombines TRBV5-6 with TRBJ1-6; unclear D gene. The CDR3 totals 13 residues. Germline V CDR1 and CDR2: SGHDT, YYEEEE. Trimming took 5 bases from V and 14 from J, leaving 17 bases between them. The chain's CDR3 is CASSQRILGSLHF. Here the CDR3 DNA reads TGTGCCAGCAGTCAACGCATCCTTGGCTCCCTCCACTTT.

A remark on this clone: This same CDR3 is encoded by further DNA sequences in the sample. The rearrangement links TRBV30 to TRBJ2-1; 12 bases are shared with TRBD2. The CDR3 covers 15 residues. The germline CDR1 and CDR2 sequences are GTSNPN and SVGIG (reference sequence). V lost 3 bases to trimming and J lost 4 bases; unmatched junction nucleotides: 4. CDR3 loop: CAWSAGTSGYNEQFF. The CDR3 DNA is TGTGCCTGGAGCGCCGGGACTAGCGGGTACAATGAGCAGTTCTTC. The full variable domain, with the rest looked up from reference TRBV30 and TRBJ2-1, is SQTIHQWPATLVQPVGSPLSLECTVEGTSNPNLYWYRQAAGRGLQLLFYSVGIGQISSEVPQNLSASRPQDRQFILSSKKLLLSDSGFYLCAWSAGTSGYNEQFFGPGTRLTVL.

This chain uses TRBV19 with TRBJ1-1, with D possibly being TRBD1 (5 bases). Germline V gene data show CDR1 as LNHDA and CDR2 as SQIVND (reference sequence). The CDR3 is 15 residues long. V lost 7 bases to trimming and J lost 2 bases, with 17 bases between them. The CDR3 DNA reads TGTGCCAGTACCTCATCACACGGGACCAACACTGAAGCTTTCTTT. As protein: CASTSSHGTNTEAFF.

This chain connects TRBV5-1 to TRBJ1-5, with D maybe TRBD1 (5 bases). Deletions cut 0 bases from V and 5 bases from J, with 15 bases between. The CDR3 sequence is 16 residues long. Germline V gene sequence: CDR1 SGHRS, CDR2 YFSETQ. As DNA, the CDR3 is TGCGCCAGCAGCTTGGGGGGTAGGGGAACTGATCAGCCCCAGCATTTT. Its translation is CASSLGGRGTDQPQHF.

The V gene is TRBV5-3, the J gene TRBJ2-1; 7 nucleotides agree with TRBD1. TRBV5-3 is known as an ORF, though its function is uncertain. There are 16 residues in the CDR3. V shed 4 bases, J shed 0 bases, and the junction held 7 bases outside the gene matches. In DNA, the CDR3 is TGTGCCAGAAGCACCAGGGACAGCCTCTCCTACAATGAGCAGTTCTTC. It encodes CARSTRDSLSYNEQFF.

V gene TRBV19 combines with J gene TRBJ2-3, with a possible D match to TRBD1 (6 bases). Trimming removed 1 base at V and 2 bases at J, with 19 bases between. Germline V CDR1 and CDR2: LNHDA, SQIVND (reference sequence). This CDR3 contains 18 residues. The CDR3: CASSIGTDDSSHTDTQYF. CDR3 nucleotides: TGTGCCAGTAGTATAGGGACAGATGACTCCTCACACACAGATACGCAGTATTTT.

V usage is TRBV2 and J usage is TRBJ2-7; the match to TRBD1 covers 11 bases. The length of the CDR3 is 14 residues. J was trimmed by 3 bases and V by 3 bases; bases with no gene match: 1. The V gene's germline CDR1 is SNHLY and CDR2 FYNNEI. CDR3 in amino acids: CASSDGTGGYEQYF. CDR3 DNA: TGTGCCAGCAGTGACGGGACAGGGGGCTACGAGCAGTACTTC.

The chain links TRBV5-1 to TRBJ2-5, with a weak D call TRBD1 (5 bases). The CDR3 consists of 15 residues. Trimming pared 3 bases from V and 1 base from J, leaving 13 bases between. Germline CDR1 is SGHRS and CDR2 is YFSETQ. CDR3 nucleotides: TGCGCCAGCAGCTGGATGACAGACATCCAAGAGACCCAGTACTTC. Amino acid sequence: CASSWMTDIQETQYF.

The chain carries TRBV4-2 and TRBJ1-6, with 7 positions matching TRBD1. The length of the CDR3 is 16 residues. Germline V lookup: CDR1 LGHNA, CDR2 YNFKEQ. The J segment lost 10 bases and the V segment lost 3 bases, leaving 12 bases of the junction unmatched. This chain's CDR3 is CASSQGRGAGGSPLHF. The CDR3 nucleotides read TGTGCCAGCAGCCAGGGTAGAGGGGCAGGGGGATCACCCCTCCACTTT.

The V and J genes are TRBV5-1 and TRBJ2-1; possibly TRBD2 for D (6 bases). V was pared by 5 bases and J by 6 bases, with 9 bases between. This CDR3 is built from 12 residues. Germline V gives CDR1 SGHRS, CDR2 YFSETQ. CDR3 sequence: CASRRDVNEQFF. DNA for the CDR3: TGCGCCAGCAGGCGGGACGTCAATGAGCAGTTCTTC.

The chain carries TRBV19 and TRBJ2-3, with a possible D match to TRBD2 (6 bases). The CDR3 length is 18 residues. Trimming took off 1 base at V and 2 bases at J, with 19 bases between the two ends. Germline CDR1 LNHDA, CDR2 SQIVND (reference sequence). The CDR3 bases are TGTGCCAGTAGTATAGTTAGCGGCCTTATCCCCCTCACAGATACGCAGTATTTT. This encodes CASSIVSGLIPLTDTQYF.

This rearrangement joins TRBV3-1 (or the pseudogene TRBV3-2) to TRBJ1-2, with a tentative D call TRBD1 (5 bases). Between the trimmed V and J ends, which lost 0 bases and 4 bases, there was a span of 15 bases. Germline V lookup: CDR1 LGHDT, CDR2 YNNKEL (reference sequence). CDR3 size: 16 residues. This CDR3 is CASSQDLRGIRYGYTF. DNA of the CDR3: TGTGCCAGCAGCCAAGATTTGAGGGGAATCCGCTATGGCTACACCTTC.

CDR3 sequence (DNA): TGTGCCAGCAAACGGGACTTTCCGAACACCGGGGAGCTGTTTTTT. Its translation: CASKRDFPNTGELFF. The chain couples TRBV2 to TRBJ2-2; perhaps TRBD2 as D (6 bases). With 7 bases removed from V and 0 bases from J, the gap between germline ends came to 12 bases. CDR1 is SNHLY and CDR2 is FYNNEI in the germline V gene. CDR3 size: 15 residues.